In its sample, the clone carrying this TCR beta chain was seen once. V lost 5 bases and J lost 9, with 17 bases in between. Germline CDR1 SEHNR, CDR2 FQNEAQ (reference sequence). The CDR3 has 14 amino acids. The entry originates in a study of blood T cell repertoires in COVID-19. Here immunoSEQ multiplex PCR was the method, and the copy in TCRdb shows in-frame clones only, minus some. The data show fewer than 70,000 clones, 80% to 95% seen once. The sequence was obtained from a man aged 50 to 59 with active COVID-19. The V and J genes are TRBV7-9 and TRBJ2-1; perhaps TRBD2 as D (6 bases). Material: peripheral blood. The CDR3 loop reads CASSRDSSLVEQFF. In DNA, the CDR3 is TGTGCCAGCAGCCGGGACTCCTCCCTCGTTGAGCAGTTCTTC.